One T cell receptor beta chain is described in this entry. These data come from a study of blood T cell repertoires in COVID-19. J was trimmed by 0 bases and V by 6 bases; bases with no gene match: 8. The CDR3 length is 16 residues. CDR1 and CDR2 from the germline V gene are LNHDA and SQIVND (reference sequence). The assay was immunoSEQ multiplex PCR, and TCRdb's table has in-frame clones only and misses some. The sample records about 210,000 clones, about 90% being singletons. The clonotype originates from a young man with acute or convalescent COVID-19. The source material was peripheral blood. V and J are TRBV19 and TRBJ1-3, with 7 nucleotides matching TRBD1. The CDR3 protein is CASRPLDRSSGNTIYF. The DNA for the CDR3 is TGTGCCAGTAGACCCCTGGACAGGAGCTCTGGAAACACCATATATTTT.